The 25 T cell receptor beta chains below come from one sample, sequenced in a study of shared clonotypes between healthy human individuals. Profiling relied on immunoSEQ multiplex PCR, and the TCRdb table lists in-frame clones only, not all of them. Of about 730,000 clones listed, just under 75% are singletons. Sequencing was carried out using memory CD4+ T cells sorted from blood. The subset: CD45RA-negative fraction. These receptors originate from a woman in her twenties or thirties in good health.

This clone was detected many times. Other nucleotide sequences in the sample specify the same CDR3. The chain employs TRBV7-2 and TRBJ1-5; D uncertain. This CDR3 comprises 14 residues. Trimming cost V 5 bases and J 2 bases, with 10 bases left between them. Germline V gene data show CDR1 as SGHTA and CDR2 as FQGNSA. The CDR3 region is CASSQEGGNQPQHF. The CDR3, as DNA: TGTGCCAGCAGCCAAGAGGGCGGCAATCAGCCCCAGCATTTT. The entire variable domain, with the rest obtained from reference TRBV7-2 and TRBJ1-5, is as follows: GAGVSQSPSNKVTEKGKDVELRCDPISGHTALYWYRQSLGQGLEFLIYFQGNSAPDKSGLPSDRFSAERTGGSVSTLTIQRTQQEDSAVYLCASSQEGGNQPQHFGDGTRLSIL.

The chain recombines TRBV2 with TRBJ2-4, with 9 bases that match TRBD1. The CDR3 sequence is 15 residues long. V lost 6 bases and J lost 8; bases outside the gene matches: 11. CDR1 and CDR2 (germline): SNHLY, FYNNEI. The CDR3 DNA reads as TGTGCCAGCAGAGCCTCCGGGACAGGGATTCACATTCAGTACTTC. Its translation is CASRASGTGIHIQYF.

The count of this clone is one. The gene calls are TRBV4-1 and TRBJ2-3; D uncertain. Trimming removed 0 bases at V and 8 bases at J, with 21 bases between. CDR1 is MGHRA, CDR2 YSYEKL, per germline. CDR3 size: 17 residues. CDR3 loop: CASSQDLPATTPVTQYF. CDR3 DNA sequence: TGCGCCAGCAGCCAAGATCTCCCCGCGACCACCCCGGTTACGCAGTATTTT.

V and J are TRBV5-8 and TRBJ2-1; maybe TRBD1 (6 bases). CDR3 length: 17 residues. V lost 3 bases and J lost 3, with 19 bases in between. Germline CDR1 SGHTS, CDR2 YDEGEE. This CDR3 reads CASSSGADLLGYNEQFF. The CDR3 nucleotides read TGTGCCAGCAGCTCAGGGGCAGACCTCCTGGGCTACAATGAGCAGTTCTTC.

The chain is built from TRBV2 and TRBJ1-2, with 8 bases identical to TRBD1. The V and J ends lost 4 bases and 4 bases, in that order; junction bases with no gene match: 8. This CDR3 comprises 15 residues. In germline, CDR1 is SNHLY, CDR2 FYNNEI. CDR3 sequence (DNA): TGTGCCAGCAGTGGCAACAGGGGGTCTAGCTATGGCTACACCTTC. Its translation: CASSGNRGSSYGYTF.

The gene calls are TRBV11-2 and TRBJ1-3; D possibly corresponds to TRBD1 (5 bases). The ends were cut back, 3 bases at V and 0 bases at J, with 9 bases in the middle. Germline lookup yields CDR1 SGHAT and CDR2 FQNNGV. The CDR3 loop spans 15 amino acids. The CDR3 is CASSLQGFSGNTIYF. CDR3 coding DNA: TGTGCCAGCAGCTTGCAGGGCTTCTCTGGAAACACCATATATTTT.

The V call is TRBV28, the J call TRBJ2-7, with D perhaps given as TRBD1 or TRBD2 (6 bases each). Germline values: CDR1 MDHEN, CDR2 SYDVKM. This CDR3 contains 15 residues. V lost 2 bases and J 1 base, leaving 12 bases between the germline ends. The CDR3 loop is CASSLAGGGSYEQYF. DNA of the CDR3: TGTGCCAGCAGTTTAGCCGGGGGCGGATCCTACGAGCAGTACTTC. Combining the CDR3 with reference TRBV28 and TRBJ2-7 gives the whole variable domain DVKVTQSSRYLVKRTGEKVFLECVQDMDHENMFWYRQDPGLGLRLIYFSYDVKMKEKGDIPEGYSVSREKKERFSLILESASTNQTSMYLCASSLAGGGSYEQYFGPGTRLTVT.

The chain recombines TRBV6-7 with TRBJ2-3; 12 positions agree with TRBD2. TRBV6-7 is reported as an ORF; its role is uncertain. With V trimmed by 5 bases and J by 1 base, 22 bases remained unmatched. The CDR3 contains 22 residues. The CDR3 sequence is CASSPHRSTSGSSSLCTDTQYF. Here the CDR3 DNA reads TGTGCCAGCAGTCCACACCGGTCGACTAGCGGGAGTTCGTCGTTATGCACAGATACGCAGTATTTT.

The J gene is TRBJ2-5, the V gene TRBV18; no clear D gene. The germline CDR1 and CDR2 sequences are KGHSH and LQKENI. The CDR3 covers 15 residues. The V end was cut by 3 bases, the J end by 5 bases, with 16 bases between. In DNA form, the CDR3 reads TGTGCCAGCTCACCGAGCGTCGCGCGTGGGGAGACCCAGTACTTC. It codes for CASSPSVARGETQYF.

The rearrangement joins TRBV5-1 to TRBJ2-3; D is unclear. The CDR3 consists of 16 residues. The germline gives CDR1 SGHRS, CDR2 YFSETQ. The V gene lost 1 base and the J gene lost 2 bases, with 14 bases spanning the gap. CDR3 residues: CASSLNVARNTDTQYF. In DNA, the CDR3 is TGCGCCAGCAGCTTGAACGTCGCCCGGAACACAGATACGCAGTATTTT.

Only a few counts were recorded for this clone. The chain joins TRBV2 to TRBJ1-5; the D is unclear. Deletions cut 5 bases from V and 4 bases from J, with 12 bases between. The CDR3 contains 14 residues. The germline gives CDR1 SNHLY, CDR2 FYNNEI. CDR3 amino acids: CASSRSAGNQPQHF. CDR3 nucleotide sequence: TGTGCCAGCAGTCGTAGCGCCGGAAATCAGCCCCAGCATTTT.

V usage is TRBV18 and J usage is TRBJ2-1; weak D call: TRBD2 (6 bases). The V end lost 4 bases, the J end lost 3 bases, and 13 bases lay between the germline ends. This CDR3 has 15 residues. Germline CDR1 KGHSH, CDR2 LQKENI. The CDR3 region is CASSLSGRYYNEQFF. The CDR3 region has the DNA TGTGCCAGCTCACTTTCCGGGAGATACTACAATGAGCAGTTCTTC.

The CDR3 sequence is CASSQARSGANVLTF. CDR3 nucleotide sequence: TGTGCCAGCTCACAAGCCCGTTCTGGGGCCAACGTCCTGACTTTC. The chain carries TRBV18 and TRBJ2-6; D gene unclear. Trimming removed 4 bases from V and 1 base from J, with 8 bases in between. CDR1 and CDR2 (germline): KGHSH, LQKENI. The CDR3 length is 15 residues.

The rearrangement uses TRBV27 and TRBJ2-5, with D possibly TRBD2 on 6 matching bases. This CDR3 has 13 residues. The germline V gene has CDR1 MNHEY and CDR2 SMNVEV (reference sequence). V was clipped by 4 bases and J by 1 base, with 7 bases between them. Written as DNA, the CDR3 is TGTGCCAGCAGTTGGAGGGCCCAAGAGACCCAGTACTTC. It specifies CASSWRAQETQYF.

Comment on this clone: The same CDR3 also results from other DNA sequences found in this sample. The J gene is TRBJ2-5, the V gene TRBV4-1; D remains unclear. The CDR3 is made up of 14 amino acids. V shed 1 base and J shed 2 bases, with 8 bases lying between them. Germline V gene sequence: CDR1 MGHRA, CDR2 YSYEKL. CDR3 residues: CASSQAGLQETQYF. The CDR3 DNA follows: TGCGCCAGCAGCCAAGCCGGCCTTCAAGAGACCCAGTACTTC.

CDR3 in amino acids: CASSIAGQNTEAFF. For the CDR3, the DNA is TGTGCCAGTAGTATAGCGGGGCAGAACACTGAAGCTTTCTTT. This chain links TRBV19 with TRBJ1-1; tentative D call: TRBD1 (5 bases). The CDR3 runs to 14 residues. Germline V gene data show CDR1 as LNHDA and CDR2 as SQIVND (reference sequence). The V and J ends lost 1 base and 1 base respectively, with 7 bases between them.

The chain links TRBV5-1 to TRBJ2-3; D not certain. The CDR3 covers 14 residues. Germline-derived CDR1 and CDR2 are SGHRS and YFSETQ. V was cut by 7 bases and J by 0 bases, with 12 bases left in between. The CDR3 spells CASFAAESTDTQYF. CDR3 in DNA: TGCGCCAGCTTCGCGGCGGAAAGCACAGATACGCAGTATTTT.

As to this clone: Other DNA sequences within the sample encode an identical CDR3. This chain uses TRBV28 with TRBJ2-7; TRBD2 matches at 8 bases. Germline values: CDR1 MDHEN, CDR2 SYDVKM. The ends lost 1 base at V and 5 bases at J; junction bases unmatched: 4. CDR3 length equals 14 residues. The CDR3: CASSLLAGRNEQYF. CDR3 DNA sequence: TGTGCCAGCAGTTTATTAGCGGGAAGGAACGAGCAGTACTTC.

This CDR3 reads CASSGQASSYEQYF. The CDR3 nucleotides are TGTGCCAGCTCCGGACAGGCAAGCTCCTACGAGCAGTACTTC. The rearrangement uses TRBV18 and TRBJ2-7, with 7 bases fitting TRBD1. CDR3 length: 14 residues. Germline V gene sequence: CDR1 KGHSH, CDR2 LQKENI. J gave up 0 bases and V 6 bases, and 5 bases lay outside the gene matches.

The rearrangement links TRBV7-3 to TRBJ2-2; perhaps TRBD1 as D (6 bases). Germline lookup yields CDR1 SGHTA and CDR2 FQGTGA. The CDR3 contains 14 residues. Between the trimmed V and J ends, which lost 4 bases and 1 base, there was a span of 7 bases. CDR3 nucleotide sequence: TGTGCCAGCAGCTACAGGGTGAACACCGGGGAGCTGTTTTTT. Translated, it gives CASSYRVNTGELFF.

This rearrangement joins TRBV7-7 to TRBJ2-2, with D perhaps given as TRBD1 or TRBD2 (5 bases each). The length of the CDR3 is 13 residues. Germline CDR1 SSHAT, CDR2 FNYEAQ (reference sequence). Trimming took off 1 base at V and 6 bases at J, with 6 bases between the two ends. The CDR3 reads CASSLEGPGELFF. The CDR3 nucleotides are TGTGCCAGCAGCTTAGAGGGACCCGGGGAGCTGTTTTTT.

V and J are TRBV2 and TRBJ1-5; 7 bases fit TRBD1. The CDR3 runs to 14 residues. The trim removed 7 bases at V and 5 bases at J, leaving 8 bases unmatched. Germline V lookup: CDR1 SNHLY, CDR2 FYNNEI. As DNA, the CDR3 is TGTGCCAGCACCCTAAACAGGGGCTATCAGCCCCAGCATTTT. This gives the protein CASTLNRGYQPQHF. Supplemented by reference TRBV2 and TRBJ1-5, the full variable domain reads EPEVTQTPSHQVTQMGQEVILRCVPISNHLYFYWYRQILGQKVEFLVSFYNNEISEKSEIFDDQFSVERPDGSNFTLKIRSTKLEDSAMYFCASTLNRGYQPQHFGDGTRLSIL.

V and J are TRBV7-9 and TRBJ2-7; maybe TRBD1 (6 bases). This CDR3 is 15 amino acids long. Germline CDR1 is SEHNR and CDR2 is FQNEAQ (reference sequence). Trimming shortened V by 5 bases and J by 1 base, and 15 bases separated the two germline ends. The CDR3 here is CASSPGQILSYEQYF. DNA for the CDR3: TGTGCCAGCAGCCCAGGACAGATACTATCCTACGAGCAGTACTTC.

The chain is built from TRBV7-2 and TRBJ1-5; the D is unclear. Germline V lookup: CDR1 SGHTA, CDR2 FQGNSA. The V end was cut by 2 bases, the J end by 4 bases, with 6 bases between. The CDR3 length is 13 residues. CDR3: CASSLWENQPQHF. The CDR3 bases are TGTGCCAGCAGCTTATGGGAAAATCAGCCCCAGCATTTT.

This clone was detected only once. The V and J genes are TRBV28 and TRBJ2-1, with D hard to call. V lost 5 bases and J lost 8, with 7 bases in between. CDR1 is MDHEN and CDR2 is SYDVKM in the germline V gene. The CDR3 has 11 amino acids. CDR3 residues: CASSGSYEQFF. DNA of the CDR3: TGTGCCAGCAGTGGTAGCTATGAGCAGTTCTTC.